The 30 T cell receptor beta chains reported below all come from one sample, sequenced in a study of PD-1 blockade in classical Hodgkin lymphoma. Every patient had relapsed following autologous stem cell transplantation, and cohorts differed in brentuximab vedotin exposure. Some clones are missing from TCRdb's copy, which holds only in-frame ones; the method was immunoSEQ multiplex PCR. The data hold roughly 140,000 clones, with less than 80% observed a single time. Material: peripheral blood mononuclear cells (PBMCs), obtained before the second cycle of nivolumab. The receptors here all came from a human donor with classical Hodgkin lymphoma.

The chain couples TRBV30 to TRBJ2-3; 8 bases are a match to TRBD2. There are 13 residues in the CDR3. V trimming: 3 bases; J trimming: 7 bases; junction bases outside the gene matches: 6. The V gene's germline CDR1 is GTSNPN and CDR2 SVGIG (reference sequence). DNA of the CDR3: TGTGCCTGGAGGACAGCGGGAGCTAATACGCAGTATTTT. Its translation is CAWRTAGANTQYF.

The chain joins TRBV7-9 to TRBJ2-1; D possibly uses TRBD1 or TRBD2 (5 bases each). V was cut by 2 bases and J by 10 bases, with 15 bases left in between. This CDR3 is built from 14 residues. Germline V gene lookup returns CDR1 SEHNR and CDR2 FQNEAQ (reference sequence). CDR3 sequence: CASSLRDAAAEQFF. In DNA form, the CDR3 reads TGTGCCAGCAGCTTAAGGGACGCCGCCGCGGAGCAGTTCTTC.

V is TRBV4-1 and J is TRBJ2-3, with D hard to call. V was clipped by 4 bases and J by 0 bases, with 5 bases between them. Per the germline V gene, CDR1 is MGHRA and CDR2 is YSYEKL. The CDR3 covers 13 residues. The CDR3 spells CASSLRSTDTQYF. CDR3 nucleotides: TGCGCCAGCAGCCTAAGGAGCACAGATACGCAGTATTTT.

This sequence joins TRBV9 and TRBJ2-7; D uncertain. This CDR3 region has 16 residues. Germline V gene data show CDR1 as SGDLS and CDR2 as YYNGEE. The V gene lost 2 bases and the J gene lost 2 bases, with 17 bases spanning the gap. The CDR3 coding sequence is TGTGCCAGCAGCGTTTTTTCTTACAGTTTCGCCTACGAGCAGTACTTC. Residues: CASSVFSYSFAYEQYF.

The chain recombines TRBV5-1 with TRBJ2-1; 8 positions match TRBD1. The junction had 15 bases not matched to a gene; V was cut back by 5 bases and J by 8 bases. The CDR3 sequence is 16 residues long. Germline lookup yields CDR1 SGHRS and CDR2 YFSETQ. The CDR3 coding sequence is TGCGCCAGCAGGTCACCCCGGACAGGGCATGGGGATGAGCAGTTCTTC. It translates to CASRSPRTGHGDEQFF.

The chain recombines TRBV27 with TRBJ2-1, with TRBD1 matching over 10 bases. Germline values: CDR1 MNHEY, CDR2 SMNVEV (reference sequence). The CDR3 length is 17 residues. The V and J ends lost 5 bases and 3 bases, in that order; junction bases with no gene match: 10. The CDR3 DNA reads as TGTGCCAGCAGTCCAAAATTCGGGACAGGGGTCTACAATGAGCAGTTCTTC. Its protein is CASSPKFGTGVYNEQFF.

This clone has only a few counts. This sequence joins TRBV18 and TRBJ1-2, with TRBD1 as a possible D gene (6 bases). Germline lookup yields CDR1 KGHSH and CDR2 LQKENI. The length of the CDR3 is 16 residues. Trimming pared 5 bases from V and 0 bases from J, leaving 16 bases between. CDR3 coding DNA: TGTGCCAGCTCAAGATCTCCGGGACACTCTAACTATGGCTACACCTTC. Protein: CASSRSPGHSNYGYTF. Together with reference TRBV18 and TRBJ1-2, the CDR3 gives the full variable domain: NAGVMQNPRHLVRRRGQEARLRCSPMKGHSHVYWYRQLPEEGLKFMVYLQKENIIDESGMPKERFSAEFPKEGPSILRIQQVVRGDSAAYFCASSRSPGHSNYGYTFGSGTRLTVV.

The V and J genes are TRBV2 and TRBJ2-5; 15 bases align to TRBD2. With 5 bases clipped from V and 9 bases from J, the junction kept 13 bases outside the gene matches. The CDR3 runs 17 residues. Germline V gene lookup returns CDR1 SNHLY and CDR2 FYNNEI. The CDR3 bases are TGTGCCAGCAGTCTCGGACTAGCGGGAGGGCCAGCGGGGGCCCAGTACTTC. It is translated as CASSLGLAGGPAGAQYF. The variable domain in full, with the rest retrieved from reference TRBV2 and TRBJ2-5, is EPEVTQTPSHQVTQMGQEVILRCVPISNHLYFYWYRQILGQKVEFLVSFYNNEISEKSEIFDDQFSVERPDGSNFTLKIRSTKLEDSAMYFCASSLGLAGGPAGAQYFGPGTRLLVL.

The V call is TRBV18, the J call TRBJ2-2, with 9 nucleotides matching TRBD1. The germline V gene has CDR1 KGHSH and CDR2 LQKENI. With V trimmed by 3 bases and J by 4 bases, 6 bases remained unmatched. This CDR3 has 16 amino acids. CDR3 protein: CASSPEGTGITGELFF. The CDR3, as DNA: TGTGCCAGCTCACCCGAGGGGACAGGGATCACCGGGGAGCTGTTTTTT. Based on the CDR3 plus reference TRBV18 and TRBJ2-2, the full variable domain is NAGVMQNPRHLVRRRGQEARLRCSPMKGHSHVYWYRQLPEEGLKFMVYLQKENIIDESGMPKERFSAEFPKEGPSILRIQQVVRGDSAAYFCASSPEGTGITGELFFGEGSRLTVL.

The V gene is TRBV4-1, the J gene TRBJ1-1, with D unclear. The germline V gene has CDR1 MGHRA and CDR2 YSYEKL. The length of the CDR3 is 14 residues. Trimming took off 0 bases at V and 6 bases at J, with 11 bases between the two ends. This chain's CDR3 is CASSQDVWEAEAFF. CDR3 in DNA: TGCGCCAGCAGCCAAGATGTTTGGGAAGCTGAAGCTTTCTTT.

The DNA for the CDR3 is TGTGCCAGCAGGGACCGGACTAGTGAGAGCTCCTACAATGAGCAGTTCTTC. Translating it yields CASRDRTSESSYNEQFF. The gene calls are TRBV11-2 and TRBJ2-1, with 7 positions matching TRBD2. The CDR3 length is 17 residues. In germline, CDR1 is SGHAT, CDR2 FQNNGV. V lost 6 bases and J lost 0; bases outside the gene matches: 11.

The chain employs TRBV7-9 and TRBJ2-1; tentatively, D is TRBD2 (5 bases). Germline V CDR1 and CDR2: SEHNR, FQNEAQ (reference sequence). The V and J ends lost 3 bases and 1 base respectively, with 10 bases between them. The CDR3 has 15 amino acids. The DNA for the CDR3 is TGTGCCAGCAGCTTGAAGGACTCGTCCTACAATGAGCAGTTCTTC. This translates into CASSLKDSSYNEQFF.

This clone appeared a few times. The chain joins TRBV6-6 to TRBJ2-1, with 13 bases aligning to TRBD2. The CDR3 sequence is 14 residues long. The V gene's germline CDR1 is MNHNY and CDR2 SVGAGI (reference sequence). DNA for the CDR3: TGTGCTACGAAACTAGCGGGAGGGGGGAATGAGCAGTTCTTC. It is translated as CATKLAGGGNEQFF.

The rearrangement uses TRBV10-3 and TRBJ1-5, with D perhaps TRBD1 (5 bases). Per the germline V gene, CDR1 is ENHRY and CDR2 is SYGVKD. The CDR3 is 12 residues long. V was pared by 4 bases and J by 9 bases, with 10 bases between. CDR3 sequence reads: CAISVPGGPQHF. The DNA of the CDR3 is TGTGCCATCAGTGTTCCGGGGGGGCCCCAGCATTTT.

The chain employs TRBV6-5 and TRBJ2-3, with TRBD2 matching 8 bases. This CDR3 comprises 15 residues. With V trimmed by 2 bases and J by 2 bases, 3 bases remained unmatched. Germline CDR1 MNHEY, CDR2 SVGAGI. The CDR3 loop reads CASSYQGLVTDTQYF. CDR3 DNA sequence: TGTGCCAGCAGTTACCAGGGACTAGTCACAGATACGCAGTATTTT.

This chain connects TRBV5-6 to TRBJ1-2; D is unclear. In germline, CDR1 is SGHDT, CDR2 YYEEEE. The CDR3 runs 13 residues. The V gene lost 0 bases and the J gene lost 7 bases, with 10 bases spanning the gap. CDR3: CASSLGREGGYTF. CDR3 in DNA: TGTGCCAGCAGCTTGGGTAGGGAGGGTGGCTACACCTTC.

This clone has a single count. The chain uses TRBV15 and TRBJ1-1, with TRBD1 matching over 7 bases. V lost 1 base and J lost 5; bases outside the gene matches: 13. CDR1 is LNHNV and CDR2 is YYDKDF in the germline V gene (reference sequence). The CDR3 covers 17 residues. CDR3: CATSRGGQATKGTEAFF. The DNA for the CDR3 is TGTGCCACCAGCAGAGGAGGACAGGCGACTAAAGGGACTGAAGCTTTCTTT.

The chain is built from TRBV27 and TRBJ1-5, with TRBD1 matching over 11 bases. This CDR3 is 16 amino acids long. CDR1 MNHEY and CDR2 SMNVEV come from the germline V gene (reference sequence). With V trimmed by 2 bases and J by 5 bases, 5 bases remained unmatched. The CDR3 is CASSLGTGGLYQPQHF. The DNA of the CDR3 is TGTGCCAGCAGTTTAGGGACAGGGGGATTATATCAGCCCCAGCATTTT.

The V call is TRBV7-6, the J call TRBJ1-5; D is ambiguous. V dropped 2 bases and J dropped 0 bases, with 8 bases sitting between them. Germline CDR1 reads SGHVS; CDR2 reads FNYEAQ. The CDR3 is made up of 15 amino acids. CDR3 bases: TGTGCCAGCAGCTTATCCGGCTATAGCAATCAGCCCCAGCATTTT. Amino acid sequence: CASSLSGYSNQPQHF. The full variable domain, its missing parts supplied by reference TRBV7-6 and TRBJ1-5, is GAGVSQSPRYKVTKRGQDVALRCDPISGHVSLYWYRQALGQGPEFLTYFNYEAQQDKSGLPNDRFSAERPEGSISTLTIQRTEQRDSAMYRCASSLSGYSNQPQHFGDGTRLSIL.

The gene calls are TRBV7-9 and TRBJ2-7; perhaps TRBD2 as D (6 bases). Germline loops: CDR1 SEHNR, CDR2 FQNEAQ (reference sequence). This CDR3 is 14 amino acids long. V was trimmed by 10 bases and J by 2 bases, leaving 18 bases between them. For the CDR3, the DNA is TGTGCCACCCGACCCGCGGGAACGACCTACGAGCAGTACTTC. Translation: CATRPAGTTYEQYF.

This clone was seen just once. V and J are TRBV6-6 and TRBJ2-2; weak D call: TRBD2 (5 bases). The CDR3 is made up of 13 amino acids. V gave up 1 base and J gave up 8 bases, with 8 bases separating them. CDR1 is MNHNY, CDR2 SVGAGI, per germline (reference sequence). The chain's CDR3 is CASSYYGLGELFF. CDR3 nucleotides: TGTGCCAGCAGTTACTATGGACTTGGGGAGCTGTTTTTT.

For this clone: The junction does not match germline at one end; this may be a read error. The CDR3 nucleotides are TGTGCCAGCAGCTGGGACAGGATGAGGGAGCAGTACTTC. Protein product: CASSWDRMREQYF. The J gene is TRBJ2-7, the V gene TRBV5-1; 8 bases match TRBD1. The germline CDR1 and CDR2 sequences are SGHRS and YFSETQ. The CDR3 spans 13 residues.

The chain links TRBV11-3 to TRBJ2-1, with TRBD2 identical over 8 bases. In germline, CDR1 is SGHNT, CDR2 YENEEA. The CDR3 contains 16 residues. The V segment lost 0 bases and the J segment 2 bases; nucleotides outside the gene matches: 3. The CDR3 here is CASSLDGTRAYNEQFF. The CDR3, as DNA: TGTGCCAGCAGCTTAGACGGGACTAGGGCCTACAATGAGCAGTTCTTC.

With respect to this clone: Other DNA sequences in this sample translate to the same CDR3. The gene calls are TRBV18 and TRBJ2-3; no clear D. The CDR3 is 13 residues long. V was shortened by 3 bases and J by 6 bases, with 10 bases between the two germline ends. CDR1 is KGHSH, CDR2 LQKENI, per germline. The CDR3 DNA reads TGTGCCAGCTCACCCTTGGGTCGCGATACGCAGTATTTT. The encoded protein is CASSPLGRDTQYF.

J is TRBJ1-2 and V is TRBV6-5; D unclear. V was clipped by 5 bases and J by 4 bases, with 17 bases between them. Germline CDR1 reads MNHEY; CDR2 reads SVGAGI. CDR3 size: 15 residues. Written as DNA, the CDR3 is TGTGCCAGCAGTCAAACGGGGAATAGTGGCTATGGCTACACCTTC. Amino acids: CASSQTGNSGYGYTF.

This sequence joins TRBV5-6 and TRBJ2-1; 8 bases are shared with TRBD2. The CDR3 loop spans 18 amino acids. CDR1 and CDR2 (germline): SGHDT, YYEEEE. V lost 0 bases to trimming and J lost 4 bases; unmatched junction nucleotides: 12. CDR3 DNA sequence: TGTGCCAGCAGCTTGGCCGTTGGCGGGGGGCCTTCTTACAATGAGCAGTTCTTC. Amino acid sequence: CASSLAVGGGPSYNEQFF. Together with reference TRBV5-6 and TRBJ2-1, the CDR3 gives the full variable domain: DAGVTQSPTHLIKTRGQQVTLRCSPKSGHDTVSWYQQALGQGPQFIFQYYEEEERQRGNFPDRFSGHQFPNYSSELNVNALLLGDSALYLCASSLAVGGGPSYNEQFFGPGTRLTVL.

This clone appeared once. The chain uses TRBV6-5 and TRBJ2-7; D perhaps matches TRBD2 (6 bases). There are 16 residues in the CDR3. V was clipped by 2 bases and J by 3 bases, with 17 bases between them. Germline V lookup: CDR1 MNHEY, CDR2 SVGAGI. The CDR3 bases are TGTGCCAGCAGTTACAGGACTGTCCGGAGGGGCTACGAGCAGTACTTC. Protein sequence: CASSYRTVRRGYEQYF.

The V call is TRBV5-1, the J call TRBJ2-7; possible D gene TRBD2, 5 bases. This CDR3 is built from 14 residues. V was clipped by 3 bases and J by 7 bases, with 17 bases between them. In germline, CDR1 is SGHRS, CDR2 YFSETQ. The CDR3 coding sequence is TGCGCCAGCAGCTCGTTGCAAGGTCCGGGGGAGCAGTACTTC. Its translation: CASSSLQGPGEQYF. Full variable domain (missing parts from reference TRBV5-1 and TRBJ2-7): KAGVTQTPRYLIKTRGQQVTLSCSPISGHRSVSWYQQTPGQGLQFLFEYFSETQRNKGNFPGRFSGRQFSNSRSEMNVSTLELGDSALYLCASSSLQGPGEQYFGPGTRLTVT.

This rearrangement joins TRBV21-1 to TRBJ2-5; the tabulated D call, TRBD1, remains unverified against the DNA. TRBV21-1 is a pseudogene. There are 16 residues in the CDR3. In nucleotides, the CDR3 is TGTGCCAGCAGCAAACAGCTGGGGGCGCCTGAAGAGACCCAGTACTTC. It codes for CASSKQLGAPEETQYF.

This chain connects TRBV7-9 to TRBJ1-1; possibly TRBD1 for D (5 bases). The length of the CDR3 is 14 residues. CDR1 and CDR2 from the germline V gene are SEHNR and FQNEAQ (reference sequence). Trimming took off 1 base at V and 0 bases at J, with 6 bases between the two ends. The CDR3 region is CASSLGGLNTEAFF. The DNA for the CDR3 is TGTGCCAGCAGCTTAGGGGGGTTGAACACTGAAGCTTTCTTT.